One and the same sample provided the 5 T cell receptor beta chains below, sequenced in a study of STAT5B mutations in CD4+ large granular lymphocyte leukemia. TCRdb's table, derived via immunoSEQ multiplex PCR, lists solely in-frame clones and lacks some. The repertoire holds about 24,000 clones, with 78% as singletons. Sequenced material: CD4+ T cells from blood buffy coats. These receptors all come from a human donor in good health.

V and J are TRBV7-2 and TRBJ2-1; 9 bases line up with TRBD1. Germline V gene data show CDR1 as SGHTA and CDR2 as FQGNSA. With V trimmed by 4 bases and J by 12 bases, 7 bases remained unmatched. This CDR3 region has 13 residues. The CDR3 bases are TGTGCCAGCAGCTCGGACAGGGGTGAGGCGCAGTTCTTC. It yields the protein CASSSDRGEAQFF. The whole variable domain, remainder taken from reference TRBV7-2 and TRBJ2-1, is GAGVSQSPSNKVTEKGKDVELRCDPISGHTALYWYRQSLGQGLEFLIYFQGNSAPDKSGLPSDRFSAERTGGSVSTLTIQRTQQEDSAVYLCASSSDRGEAQFFGPGTRLTVL.

The chain uses TRBV7-9 and TRBJ2-7, with TRBD1 matching over 7 bases. CDR1 and CDR2 (germline): SEHNR, FQNEAQ (reference sequence). The CDR3 runs 11 residues. The J segment lost 6 bases and the V segment lost 5 bases, leaving 1 base of the junction unmatched. The CDR3 sequence is CASSRTGEQYF. In nucleotides, the CDR3 is TGTGCCAGCAGCAGGACAGGCGAGCAGTACTTC.

This sequence joins TRBV27 and TRBJ2-7, with 11 bases identical to TRBD2. V lost 6 bases, J lost 2 bases, and 0 bases stayed unmatched. This CDR3 is built from 13 residues. CDR1 and CDR2 (germline): MNHEY, SMNVEV (reference sequence). This CDR3 reads CASRTSGTYEQYF. CDR3 nucleotide sequence: TGTGCCAGCAGGACTAGCGGGACCTACGAGCAGTACTTC.

This clone was found a few times. This chain links TRBV7-9 with TRBJ2-2; tentative D call: TRBD2 (6 bases). From germline, CDR1 is SEHNR and CDR2 FQNEAQ (reference sequence). The length of the CDR3 is 16 residues. V lost 1 base, J lost 4 bases, and 13 bases lay in between. CDR3 protein: CASSLGSRGGTGELFF. DNA for the CDR3: TGTGCCAGCAGCTTAGGGTCCCGGGGAGGCACCGGGGAGCTGTTTTTT. The full variable domain, with the rest looked up from reference TRBV7-9 and TRBJ2-2, is DTGVSQNPRHKITKRGQNVTFRCDPISEHNRLYWYRQTLGQGPEFLTYFQNEAQLEKSRLLSDRFSAERPKGSFSTLEIQRTEQGDSAMYLCASSLGSRGGTGELFFGEGSRLTVL.

The J gene is TRBJ1-4, the V gene TRBV7-2; no firm D call. The CDR3 totals 17 residues. CDR1 is SGHTA and CDR2 is FQGNSA in the germline V gene. The V gene lost 5 bases and the J gene lost 2 bases, with 18 bases spanning the gap. The CDR3 nucleotides are TGTGCCAGCAGCCTAGGACCAAAGCTGCGCACTAATGAAAAACTGTTTTTT. Translating it yields CASSLGPKLRTNEKLFF.